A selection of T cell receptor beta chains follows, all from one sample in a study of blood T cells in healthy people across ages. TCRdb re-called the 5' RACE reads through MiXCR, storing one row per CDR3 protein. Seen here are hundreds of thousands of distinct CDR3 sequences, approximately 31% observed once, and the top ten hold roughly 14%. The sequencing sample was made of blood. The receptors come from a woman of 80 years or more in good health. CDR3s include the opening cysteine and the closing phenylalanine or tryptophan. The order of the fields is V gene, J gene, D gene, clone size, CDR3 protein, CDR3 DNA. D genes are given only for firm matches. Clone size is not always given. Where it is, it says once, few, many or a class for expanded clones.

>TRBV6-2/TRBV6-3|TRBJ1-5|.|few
CASSYVRGRQPQHF
TGTGCCAGCAGTTACGTCAGGGGCAGGCAGCCCCAGCATTTT
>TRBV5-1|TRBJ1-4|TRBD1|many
CASSQTGATNEKLFF
TGCGCCAGCAGCCAAACAGGGGCTACTAATGAAAAACTGTTTTTT
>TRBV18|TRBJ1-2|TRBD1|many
CASSPTGKNYGYTF
TGTGCCAGCTCACCGACAGGGAAGAACTATGGCTACACCTTC
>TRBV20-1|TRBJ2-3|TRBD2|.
CSAGRTSGRPDTQYF
TGCAGTGCTGGAAGGACTAGCGGGAGGCCAGATACGCAGTATTTT
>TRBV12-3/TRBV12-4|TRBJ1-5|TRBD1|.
CASSLAGRGGNQPQHF
TGTGCCAGCAGTTTAGCGGGCAGGGGGGGCAATCAGCCCCAGCATTTT
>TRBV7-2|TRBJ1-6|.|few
CASSLWEGVGSPLHF
TGTGCCAGCAGCTTATGGGAGGGGGTAGGGTCACCCCTCCACTTT
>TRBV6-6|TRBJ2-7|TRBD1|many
CASSHRQGSYEQYF
TGTGCCAGCAGCCACCGACAGGGGTCCTACGAGCAGTACTTC
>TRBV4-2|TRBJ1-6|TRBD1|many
CASSQPGQGAGSPLHF
TGTGCCAGCAGCCAACCGGGACAGGGGGCTGGGTCACCCCTCCACTTT
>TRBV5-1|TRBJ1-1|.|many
CASSPGHLMNTEAFF
TGCGCCAGCAGCCCAGGACACCTCATGAACACTGAAGCTTTCTTT
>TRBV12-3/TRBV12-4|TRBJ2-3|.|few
CATGGLRTDAQYF
TGTGCCACCGGGGGCCTACGCACAGATGCGCAGTATTTT
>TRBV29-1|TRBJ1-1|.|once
CSVERGLEVRSEAFF
TGCAGCGTTGAACGGGGCTTGGAGGTTCGCTCTGAAGCTTTCTTT
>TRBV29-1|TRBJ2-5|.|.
CSVHKTEQETQYF
TGCAGCGTTCACAAGACAGAGCAAGAGACCCAGTACTTC
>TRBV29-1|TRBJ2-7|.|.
CSVGYGSYEQYF
TGCAGCGTTGGTTACGGCTCCTACGAGCAGTACTTC
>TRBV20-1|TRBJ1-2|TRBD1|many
CSAGTGEAYGYTF
TGCAGTGCAGGGACAGGGGAGGCCTATGGCTACACCTTC
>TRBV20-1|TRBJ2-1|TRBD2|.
CSARVRLAGENNEQFF
TGCAGTGCTAGAGTCCGACTAGCGGGAGAGAACAATGAGCAGTTCTTC
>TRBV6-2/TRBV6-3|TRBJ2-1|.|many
CASKTDGARGEQFF
TGTGCCAGCAAGACCGACGGGGCCCGGGGTGAGCAGTTCTTC
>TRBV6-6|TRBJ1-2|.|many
CASRDGTNYGYTF
TGTGCCAGCCGGGACGGAACTAACTATGGCTACACCTTC
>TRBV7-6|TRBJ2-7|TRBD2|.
CASSFGTGGSYEQYF
TGTGCCAGCAGCTTCGGGACGGGAGGCTCCTACGAGCAGTACTTC
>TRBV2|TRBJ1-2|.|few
CASSAQSGFDGYTF
TGTGCCAGCAGTGCCCAATCCGGGTTTGATGGCTACACCTTC
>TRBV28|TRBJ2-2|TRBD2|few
CASSDGLAGTRSAGELFF
TGTGCCAGCAGCGATGGGCTAGCGGGGACCCGCTCTGCCGGGGAGCTGTTTTTT
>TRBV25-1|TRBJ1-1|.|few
CASRGPGSNTEAFF
TGTGCCAGTCGGGGCCCGGGCTCGAACACTGAAGCTTTCTTT
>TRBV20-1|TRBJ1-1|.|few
CSARGGAPEAFF
TGCAGTGCTAGAGGGGGAGCCCCTGAAGCTTTCTTT
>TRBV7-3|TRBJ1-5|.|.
CASSFRGFNQPQHF
TGTGCCAGCAGCTTTAGAGGGTTTAATCAGCCCCAGCATTTT
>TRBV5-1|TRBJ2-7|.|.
CASSLVPQGNNEQDF
TGCGCCAGCAGCTTGGTTCCGCAGGGTAACAATGAGCAGGACTTC
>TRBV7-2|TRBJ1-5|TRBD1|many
CASSSRGYSNQPQHF
TGTGCCAGCAGCTCCAGGGGGTATAGCAATCAGCCCCAGCATTTT
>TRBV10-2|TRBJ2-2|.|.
CASVGTHTGELFF
TGCGCCAGCGTCGGGACTCACACCGGGGAGCTGTTTTTT
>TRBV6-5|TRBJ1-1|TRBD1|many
CASSRGTGRGNTEAFF
TGTGCCAGCAGTCGCGGGACAGGGCGAGGGAACACTGAAGCTTTCTTT
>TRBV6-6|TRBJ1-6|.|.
CASSYDNSPLHF
TGTGCCAGCAGTTACGATAATTCACCCCTCCACTTT
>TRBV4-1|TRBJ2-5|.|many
CASSQARGETQYF
TGCGCCAGCAGCCAAGCCCGAGGGGAGACCCAGTACTTC
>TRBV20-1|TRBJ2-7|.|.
CSARARDSYEQYF
TGCAGTGCTAGAGCCCGGGACTCCTACGAGCAGTACTTC
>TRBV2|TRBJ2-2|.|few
CASSAEGYANTGELFF
TGTGCCAGCAGTGCCGAGGGCTACGCGAACACCGGGGAGCTGTTTTTT
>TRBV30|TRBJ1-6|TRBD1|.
CAWRVGQGEPLHF
TGTGCCTGGAGGGTTGGACAGGGCGAACCCCTCCACTTT
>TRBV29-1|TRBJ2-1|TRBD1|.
CSVEKESGTASLFF
TGCAGCGTTGAAAAAGAGTCCGGGACAGCCAGTTTGTTCTTC
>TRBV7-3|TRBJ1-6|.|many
CASSNGQGSHSPLHF
TGTGCCAGCAGCAACGGGCAGGGGTCTCATTCACCCCTCCACTTT
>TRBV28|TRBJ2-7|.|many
CASSYAGPSYEQYF
TGTGCGAGCAGCTACGCAGGGCCTTCCTACGAGCAGTACTTC
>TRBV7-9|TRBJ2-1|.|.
CASSLAFGPYNEQFF
TGTGCCAGCAGCTTAGCTTTTGGCCCCTACAATGAGCAGTTCTTC
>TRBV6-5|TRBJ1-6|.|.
CASSIGPRADSPLHF
TGTGCCAGCAGTATAGGACCAAGGGCGGATTCACCCCTCCACTTT
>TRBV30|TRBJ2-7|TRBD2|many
CAWAGLAGYEQYF
TGTGCCTGGGCGGGACTAGCGGGGTACGAGCAGTACTTC
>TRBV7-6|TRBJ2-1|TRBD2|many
CASRPGGQNEQFF
TGTGCCAGCCGGCCGGGGGGGCAGAATGAGCAGTTCTTC
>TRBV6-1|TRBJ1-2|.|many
CASTVNSDYGYTF
TGTGCCAGCACTGTAAATTCGGACTATGGCTACACCTTC
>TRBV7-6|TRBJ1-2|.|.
CASSLVQGRGGYTF
TGTGCCAGCAGCCTAGTACAGGGTCGGGGAGGCTACACCTTC
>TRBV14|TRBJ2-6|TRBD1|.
CASSLVGQGLANVLTF
TGTGCCAGCAGCCTCGTAGGACAGGGGCTCGCCAACGTCCTGACTTTC
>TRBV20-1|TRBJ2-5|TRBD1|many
CSATGTGRETQYF
TGCAGTGCTACTGGGACAGGGAGGGAGACCCAGTACTTC
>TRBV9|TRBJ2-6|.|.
CASSQSVQSSGANVLTF
TGTGCCAGCAGCCAATCGGTACAGAGCTCTGGGGCCAACGTCCTGACTTTC